This T cell receptor (beta chain) was recovered during a study of breast tumors, draining lymph nodes, adjacent tissues. Whole-study findings and limits: Tumor T cell lymph node origin was a supported hypothesis, not proven.

This clonotype was recorded many times. Its antigen is as yet unknown. TCRdb re-called the multiplex PCR reads with MiXCR, one entry per CDR3 protein. The data show around 140,000 distinct CDR3 sequences, with roughly 33% seen just once and about 2.5% held by the top ten. From germline, CDR1 is MDHEN and CDR2 SYDVKM. This CDR3 has 14 residues. The germline V and J ends were trimmed by 9 bases and 2 bases, with 11 bases remaining between them. Breast cancer patients provided tissue from their axillary draining lymph nodes. The sequence derives from a female donor with breast cancer. Some clones in this sample may be carry-over from other donors' samples. The sample consisted of axillary lymph node tissue. The chain has TRBV28 and TRBJ1-6; D not resolved. CDR3 coding DNA: TGTGCCAGTCGCGAGGAGACCTATAATTCACCCCTCCACTTT. Amino acids: CASREETYNSPLHF.